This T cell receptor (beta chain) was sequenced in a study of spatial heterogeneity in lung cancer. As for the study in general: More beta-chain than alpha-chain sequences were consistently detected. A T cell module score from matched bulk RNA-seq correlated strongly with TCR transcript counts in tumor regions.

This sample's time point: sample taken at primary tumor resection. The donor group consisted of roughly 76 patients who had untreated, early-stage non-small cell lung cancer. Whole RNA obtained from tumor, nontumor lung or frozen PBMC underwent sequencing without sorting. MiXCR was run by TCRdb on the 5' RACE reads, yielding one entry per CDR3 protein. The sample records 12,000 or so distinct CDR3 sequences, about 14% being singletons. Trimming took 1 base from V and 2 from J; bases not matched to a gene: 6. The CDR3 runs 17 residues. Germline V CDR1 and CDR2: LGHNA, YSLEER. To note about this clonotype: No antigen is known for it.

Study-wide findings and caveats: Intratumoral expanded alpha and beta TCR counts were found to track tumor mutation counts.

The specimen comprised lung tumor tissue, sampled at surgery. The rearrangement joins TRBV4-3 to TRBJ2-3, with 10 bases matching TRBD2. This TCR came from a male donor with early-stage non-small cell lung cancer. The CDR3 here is CASSQVLAGALTDTQYF. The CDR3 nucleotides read TGCGCCAGCAGCCAAGTCCTAGCGGGAGCCCTCACAGATACGCAGTATTTT.